This TCR beta chain was sequenced in a study of T-cell memory formation after mild COVID-19. The V end was cut by 4 bases, the J end by 5 bases, with 14 bases between. This CDR3 is 14 amino acids long. Germline lookup yields CDR1 MNHEY and CDR2 SVGAGI. Using its own MiXCR run on the 5' RACE reads, TCRdb lists one record per CDR3 protein. The sample includes 65,000 to 95,000 distinct CDR3 sequences, 9.5% to 15% seen only once; the top ten take approximately 41%. This clonotype was detected a few times. Sequenced: PBMCs or a T cell subset sorted from them (not recorded which). The receptor was derived from a man younger than 35 who had mild COVID-19 (a few samples of this study predate the infection). Cell type and time point are not known. The V call is TRBV6-5, the J call TRBJ2-5, with D possibly being TRBD2 (6 bases). The CDR3 coding sequence is TGTGCCAGCAGTTCCAGCCAGGGAGGCGAGACCCAGTACTTC. Amino acids: CASSSSQGGETQYF.